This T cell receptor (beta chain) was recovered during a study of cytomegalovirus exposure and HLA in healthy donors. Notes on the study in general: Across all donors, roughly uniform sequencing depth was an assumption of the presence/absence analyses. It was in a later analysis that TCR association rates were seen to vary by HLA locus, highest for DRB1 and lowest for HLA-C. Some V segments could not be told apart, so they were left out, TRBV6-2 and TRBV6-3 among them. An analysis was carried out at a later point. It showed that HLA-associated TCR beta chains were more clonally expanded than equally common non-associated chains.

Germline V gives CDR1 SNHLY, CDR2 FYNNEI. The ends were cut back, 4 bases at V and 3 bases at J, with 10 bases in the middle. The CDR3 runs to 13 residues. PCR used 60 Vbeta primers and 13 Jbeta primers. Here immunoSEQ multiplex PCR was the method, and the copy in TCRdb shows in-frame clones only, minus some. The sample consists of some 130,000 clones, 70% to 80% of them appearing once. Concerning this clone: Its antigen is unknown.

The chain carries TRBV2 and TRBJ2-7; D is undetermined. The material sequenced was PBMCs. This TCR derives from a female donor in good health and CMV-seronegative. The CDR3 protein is CASSVGRYYEQYF. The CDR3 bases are TGTGCCAGCAGTGTGGGCAGGTACTACGAGCAGTACTTC.